The table lists the clone carrying this T cell receptor beta chain with many counts. The data derive from a study of regulatory T cells in long-lasting Graves disease. iRepertoire HTBI primers and Arm-PCR of CDR3 regions built TCR beta libraries. From the multiplex PCR reads, TCRdb called clonotypes with MiXCR, one entry per CDR3 protein. The sample lists about 470,000 distinct CDR3 sequences; about 17% were seen once. Stated time point: newly diagnosed GD, antithyroid drugs for less than 3 months. RNA from PBMCs was the source of the TCR library. Patients all came to the study from an endocrinology department in Xi'an, China. Tubes containing EDTA received 8 to 9.5 milliliters of drawn peripheral blood. V lost 3 bases and J lost 3, with 9 bases in between. Germline-derived CDR1 and CDR2 are DFQATT and SNEGSKA (reference sequence). The CDR3 is 13 amino acids. These records were also assigned to another study, of T cells in Graves' hyperthyroidism and ophthalmopathy. From that study: Researchers barred patients who had uncontrolled infection, other autoimmune disease, pregnancy or lactation. Carried out on the TCR CDR3, a first-round RT-PCR used the HTBI primer set.

This sequence originates from a man aged 35-49 years with Graves disease. V gene TRBV20-1 combines with J gene TRBJ2-4; unclear D gene. Sequenced material: peripheral blood mononuclear cells (PBMCs), taken at new diagnosis, from a patient treated with antithyroid drugs. This chain's CDR3 is CSASGGNKNIQYF. CDR3 nucleotide sequence: TGCAGTGCTAGCGGTGGGAACAAAAACATTCAGTACTTC.